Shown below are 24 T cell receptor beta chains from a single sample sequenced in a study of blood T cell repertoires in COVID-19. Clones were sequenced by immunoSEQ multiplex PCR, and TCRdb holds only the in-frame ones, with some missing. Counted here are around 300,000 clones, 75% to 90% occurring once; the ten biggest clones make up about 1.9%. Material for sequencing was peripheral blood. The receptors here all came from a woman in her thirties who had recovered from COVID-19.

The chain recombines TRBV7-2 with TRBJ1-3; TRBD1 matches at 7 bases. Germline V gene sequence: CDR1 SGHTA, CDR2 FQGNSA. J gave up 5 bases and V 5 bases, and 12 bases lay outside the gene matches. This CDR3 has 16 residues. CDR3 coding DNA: TGTGCCAGCAGCGCGCGGAGTCCACAGGGGCGAAACACCATATATTTT. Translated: CASSARSPQGRNTIYF.

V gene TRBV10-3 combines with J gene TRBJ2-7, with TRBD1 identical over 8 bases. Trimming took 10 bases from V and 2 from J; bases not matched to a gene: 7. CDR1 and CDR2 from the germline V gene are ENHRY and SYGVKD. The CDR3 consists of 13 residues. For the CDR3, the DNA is TGTGCCACCCGACAGGGGCAAGCCTACGAGCAGTACTTC. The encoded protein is CATRQGQAYEQYF.

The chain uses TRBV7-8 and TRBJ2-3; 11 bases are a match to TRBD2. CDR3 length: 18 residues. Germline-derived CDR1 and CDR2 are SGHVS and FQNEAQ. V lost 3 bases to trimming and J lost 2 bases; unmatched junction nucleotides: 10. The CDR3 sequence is CASSFIAGGLSDTDTQYF. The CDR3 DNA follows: TGTGCCAGCAGCTTCATAGCGGGGGGGCTCTCGGACACAGATACGCAGTATTTT.

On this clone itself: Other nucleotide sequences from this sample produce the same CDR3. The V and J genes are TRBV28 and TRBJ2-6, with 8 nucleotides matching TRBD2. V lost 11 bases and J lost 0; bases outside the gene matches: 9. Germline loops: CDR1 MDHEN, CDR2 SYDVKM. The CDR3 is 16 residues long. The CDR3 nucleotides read TGTGCCTCAACGGGAGGGATTCTCTCTGGGGCCAACGTCCTGACTTTC. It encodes CASTGGILSGANVLTF.

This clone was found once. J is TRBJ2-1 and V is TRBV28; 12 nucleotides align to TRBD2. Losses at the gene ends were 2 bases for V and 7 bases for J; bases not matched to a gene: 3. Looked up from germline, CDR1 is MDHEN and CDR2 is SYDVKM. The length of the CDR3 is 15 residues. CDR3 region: CASSLGLAGRNEQFF. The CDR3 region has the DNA TGTGCCAGCAGTTTAGGACTAGCGGGAAGAAATGAGCAGTTCTTC.

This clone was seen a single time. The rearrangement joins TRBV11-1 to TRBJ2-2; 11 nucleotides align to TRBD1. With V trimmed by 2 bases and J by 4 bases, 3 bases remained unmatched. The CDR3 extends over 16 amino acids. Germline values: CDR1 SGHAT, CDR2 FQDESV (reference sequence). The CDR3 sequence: CASSLSGTGGTGELFF. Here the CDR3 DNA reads TGTGCCAGCAGCTTATCCGGGACAGGGGGCACCGGGGAGCTGTTTTTT.

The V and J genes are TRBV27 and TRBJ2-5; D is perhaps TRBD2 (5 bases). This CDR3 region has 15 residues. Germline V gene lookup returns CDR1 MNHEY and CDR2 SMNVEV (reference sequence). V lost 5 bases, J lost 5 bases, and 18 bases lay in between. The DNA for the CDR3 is TGTGCCAGCAGTCTAAAGGACTTTCCGCGGGAGACCCAGTACTTC. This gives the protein CASSLKDFPRETQYF.

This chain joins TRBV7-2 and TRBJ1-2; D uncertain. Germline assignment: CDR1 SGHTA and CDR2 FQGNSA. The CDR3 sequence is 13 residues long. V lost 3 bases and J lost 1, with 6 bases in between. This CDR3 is CASSLEFNYGYTF. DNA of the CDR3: TGTGCCAGCAGCTTGGAGTTTAACTATGGCTACACCTTC.

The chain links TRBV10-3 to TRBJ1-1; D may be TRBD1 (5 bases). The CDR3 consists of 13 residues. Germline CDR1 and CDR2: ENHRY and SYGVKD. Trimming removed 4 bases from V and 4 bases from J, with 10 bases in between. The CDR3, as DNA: TGTGCCATCAGTGCACAGGAGCCCACTGAAGCTTTCTTT. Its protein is CAISAQEPTEAFF.

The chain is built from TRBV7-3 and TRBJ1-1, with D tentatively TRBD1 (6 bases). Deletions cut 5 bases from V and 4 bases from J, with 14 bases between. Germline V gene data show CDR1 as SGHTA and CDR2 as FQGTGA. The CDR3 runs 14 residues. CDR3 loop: CASSPRGGGTEAFF. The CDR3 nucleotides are TGTGCCAGCAGCCCTAGGGGGGGTGGCACTGAAGCTTTCTTT.

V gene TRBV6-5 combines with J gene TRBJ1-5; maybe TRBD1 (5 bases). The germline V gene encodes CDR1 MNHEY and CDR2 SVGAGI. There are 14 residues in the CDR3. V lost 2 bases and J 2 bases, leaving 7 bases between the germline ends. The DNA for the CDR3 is TGTGCCAGCAGTTACGGCAGGGGCAATCAGCCCCAGCATTTT. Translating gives CASSYGRGNQPQHF.

In DNA form, the CDR3 reads TGTGCCGGAAAACAGGGACGCTCCTACGAGCAGTACTTC. Translated: CAGKQGRSYEQYF. The chain has TRBV6-5 and TRBJ2-7, with D perhaps matching TRBD1 (6 bases). This CDR3 contains 13 residues. Germline loops: CDR1 MNHEY, CDR2 SVGAGI. Trimming left V 11 bases short and J 0 bases short, with 14 bases between.

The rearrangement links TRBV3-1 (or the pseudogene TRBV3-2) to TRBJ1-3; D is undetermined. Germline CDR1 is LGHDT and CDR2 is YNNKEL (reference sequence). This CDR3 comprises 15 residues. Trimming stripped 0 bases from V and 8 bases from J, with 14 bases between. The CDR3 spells CASSQEIRLGDTIYF. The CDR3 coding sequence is TGTGCCAGCAGCCAAGAAATCAGGTTGGGAGACACCATATATTTT.

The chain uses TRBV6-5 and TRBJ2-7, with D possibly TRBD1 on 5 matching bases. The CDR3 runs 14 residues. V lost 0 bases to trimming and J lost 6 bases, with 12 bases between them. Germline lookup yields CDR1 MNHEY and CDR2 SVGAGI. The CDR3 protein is CASSYSQGPVEQYF. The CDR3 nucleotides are TGTGCCAGCAGTTACTCCCAGGGCCCCGTCGAGCAGTACTTC.

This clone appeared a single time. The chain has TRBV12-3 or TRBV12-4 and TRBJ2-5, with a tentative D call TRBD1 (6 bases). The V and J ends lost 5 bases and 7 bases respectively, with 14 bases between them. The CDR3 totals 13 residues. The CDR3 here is CASSPGTPGTQYF. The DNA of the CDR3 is TGTGCCAGCAGTCCAGGGACACCGGGGACCCAGTACTTC.

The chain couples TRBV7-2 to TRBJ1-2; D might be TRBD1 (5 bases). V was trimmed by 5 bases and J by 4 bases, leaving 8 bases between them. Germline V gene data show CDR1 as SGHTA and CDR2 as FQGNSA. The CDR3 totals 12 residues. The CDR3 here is CASSPDSYGYTF. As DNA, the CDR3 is TGTGCCAGCAGCCCCGACAGCTATGGCTACACCTTC.

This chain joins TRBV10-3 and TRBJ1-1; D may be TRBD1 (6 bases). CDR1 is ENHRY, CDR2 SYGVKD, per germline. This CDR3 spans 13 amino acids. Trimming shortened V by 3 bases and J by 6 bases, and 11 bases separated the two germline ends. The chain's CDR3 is CAISDYRDAEAFF. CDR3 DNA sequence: TGTGCCATCAGTGATTACAGGGATGCTGAAGCTTTCTTT.

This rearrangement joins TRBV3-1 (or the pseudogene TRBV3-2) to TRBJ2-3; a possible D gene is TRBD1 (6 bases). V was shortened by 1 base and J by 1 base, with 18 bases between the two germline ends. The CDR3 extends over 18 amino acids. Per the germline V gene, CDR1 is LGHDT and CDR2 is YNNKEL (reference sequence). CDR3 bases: TGTGCCAGCAGCCAAGGGATAGGTGGTTCAGGGGGCACAGATACGCAGTATTTT. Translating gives CASSQGIGGSGGTDTQYF.

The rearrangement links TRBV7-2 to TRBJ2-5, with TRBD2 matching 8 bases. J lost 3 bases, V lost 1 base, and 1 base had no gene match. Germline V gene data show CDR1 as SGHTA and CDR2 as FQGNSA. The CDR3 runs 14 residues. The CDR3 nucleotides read TGTGCCAGCAGCTTAGAAGCGGGGGAAGAGACCCAGTACTTC. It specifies CASSLEAGEETQYF.

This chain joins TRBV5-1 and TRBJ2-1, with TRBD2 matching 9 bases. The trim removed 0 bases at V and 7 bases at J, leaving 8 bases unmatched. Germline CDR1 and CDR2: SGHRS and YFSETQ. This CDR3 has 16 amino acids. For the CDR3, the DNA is TGCGCCAGCAGCTTGGAATGGGCGGGAGGGGGAAATGAGCAGTTCTTC. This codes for CASSLEWAGGGNEQFF.

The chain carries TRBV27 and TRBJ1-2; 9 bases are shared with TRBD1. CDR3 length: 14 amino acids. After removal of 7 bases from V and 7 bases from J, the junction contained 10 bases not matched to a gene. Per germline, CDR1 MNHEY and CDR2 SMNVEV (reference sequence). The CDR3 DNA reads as TGTGCCAGCACTAACCGCGGGGACAGGGCTGGCTACACCTTC. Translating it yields CASTNRGDRAGYTF.

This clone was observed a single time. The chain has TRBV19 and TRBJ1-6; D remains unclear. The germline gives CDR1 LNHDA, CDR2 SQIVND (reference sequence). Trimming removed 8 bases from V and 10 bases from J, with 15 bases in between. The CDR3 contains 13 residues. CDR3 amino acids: CASASAGLSPLHF. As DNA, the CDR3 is TGTGCCAGTGCTTCAGCGGGCCTCTCACCCCTCCACTTT.

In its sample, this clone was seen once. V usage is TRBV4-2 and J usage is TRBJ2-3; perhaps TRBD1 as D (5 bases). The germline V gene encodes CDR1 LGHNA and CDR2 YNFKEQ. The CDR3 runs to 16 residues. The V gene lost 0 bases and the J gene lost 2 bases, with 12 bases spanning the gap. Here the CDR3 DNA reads TGTGCCAGCAGCCAAGATCCGACAGCACTCACAGATACGCAGTATTTT. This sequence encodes CASSQDPTALTDTQYF.

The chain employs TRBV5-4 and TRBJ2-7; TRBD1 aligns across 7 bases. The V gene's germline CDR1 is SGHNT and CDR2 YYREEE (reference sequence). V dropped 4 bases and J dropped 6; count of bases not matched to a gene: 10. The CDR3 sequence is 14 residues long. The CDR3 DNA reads TGTGCCAGCAGCCCGACAGGGAAATTGGGCGAGCAGTACTTC. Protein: CASSPTGKLGEQYF. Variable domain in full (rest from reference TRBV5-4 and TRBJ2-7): ETGVTQSPTHLIKTRGQQVTLRCSSQSGHNTVSWYQQALGQGPQFIFQYYREEENGRGNFPPRFSGLQFPNYSSELNVNALELDDSALYLCASSPTGKLGEQYFGPGTRLTVT.